This T cell receptor beta chain was documented in a study of metastatic and nonmetastatic thyroid tumors. TCRdb ran MiXCR on the PCR reads. The sample lists 43,000 or so clones, roughly 15% occurring once. Regarding the study as a whole: Within blood and tumor, benign nodules reportedly had significantly lower TCR beta diversity than malignant thyroid tumors did.

No patient received treatment before thyroid surgery. Details on this clone: Antigen specificity is unknown.

Germline V CDR1 and CDR2: SGHKS, YYEKEE (reference sequence). V shed 5 bases, J shed 8 bases, and the junction held 7 bases outside the gene matches. This CDR3 region has 14 residues. The chain employs TRBV5-5 and TRBJ2-2; 9 positions match TRBD2. Sequencing used blood. The sequence was obtained from a female donor with papillary thyroid cancer or a benign thyroid nodule (not recorded which). Some clones in this sample may be carry-over from other donors' samples. CDR3 amino acids: CASSLDSGRGELFF. DNA for the CDR3: TGTGCCAGCAGTCTGGATAGCGGGAGAGGGGAGCTGTTTTTT.